These 4 T cell receptor beta chains were sequenced from one sample in a study of T cells after yellow fever vaccination. TCRdb itself ran the 5' RACE reads through MiXCR, one entry per CDR3 protein. The sample consists of roughly 310,000 distinct CDR3 sequences, roughly 8.7% of them appearing once. The sample here was PBMCs, taken on the day of the first yellow fever vaccination. The origin of the receptors is a man younger than 35 who received the YFV17D yellow fever vaccine.

This clonotype came up a few times. This chain uses TRBV7-6 with TRBJ2-3; no reliable D call. Germline V gives CDR1 SGHVS, CDR2 FNYEAQ. The CDR3 has 16 residues. V lost 5 bases and J 2 bases, leaving 17 bases between the germline ends. CDR3 nucleotides: TGTGCCAGCAGCATAATAGACGAGCCATTCACAGATACGCAGTATTTT. This gives the protein CASSIIDEPFTDTQYF.

This clonotype was observed a few times. V is TRBV5-1 and J is TRBJ1-6, with 7 nucleotides matching TRBD1. CDR1 and CDR2 from the germline V gene are SGHRS and YFSETQ. The CDR3 has 13 amino acids. V was clipped by 6 bases and J by 12 bases; unmatched bases: 9. The CDR3 spells CASTLQGGEPLHF. In DNA, the CDR3 is TGCGCCAGCACTCTCCAAGGGGGCGAACCCCTCCACTTT. The whole variable domain, filled in from reference TRBV5-1 and TRBJ1-6, reads KAGVTQTPRYLIKTRGQQVTLSCSPISGHRSVSWYQQTPGQGLQFLFEYFSETQRNKGNFPGRFSGRQFSNSRSEMNVSTLELGDSALYLCASTLQGGEPLHFGNGTRLTVT.

The rearrangement uses TRBV10-3 and TRBJ2-2; 8 nucleotides agree with TRBD1. V lost 6 bases, J lost 4 bases, and 4 bases stayed unmatched. This CDR3 has 14 amino acids. Per the germline V gene, CDR1 is ENHRY and CDR2 is SYGVKD. CDR3 nucleotide sequence: TGTGCCATCAGGACAGGGGCCACCACCGGGGAGCTGTTTTTT. Residues: CAIRTGATTGELFF.

This clonotype was counted a few times. The V and J genes are TRBV7-2 and TRBJ1-1; tentatively, D is TRBD1 (5 bases). The V end lost 5 bases, the J end lost 5 bases, and 12 bases lay between the germline ends. Germline CDR1 is SGHTA and CDR2 is FQGNSA. The CDR3 extends over 13 amino acids. DNA for the CDR3: TGTGCCAGCAGCCTTCTCTGGGGGACTGAAGCTTTCTTT. Translated: CASSLLWGTEAFF.